The 23 T cell receptor beta chains below were found in one sample sequenced in a study of shared clonotypes between healthy human individuals. Method: immunoSEQ multiplex PCR; TCRdb's copy keeps in-frame clones and lacks some. The table shows roughly 1,000,000 clones, with 75% to 85% occurring only once. Sequencing was performed on memory CD4+ T cells from PBMCs. Subset specified: CD45RA-negative fraction. Receptors originate from a man between 18 and 35 years old in good health. Some clones in this sample may be carry-over from other donors' samples.

The rearrangement links TRBV19 to TRBJ2-3; 7 bases fit TRBD1. The CDR3 runs 15 residues. V shed 3 bases and J 2 bases; nucleotides not matched to a gene: 5. CDR1 and CDR2 from the germline V gene are LNHDA and SQIVND (reference sequence). The CDR3 is CASSIGTVYTDTQYF. As DNA, the CDR3 is TGTGCCAGTAGTATTGGGACAGTCTACACAGATACGCAGTATTTT.

The rearrangement uses TRBV25-1 and TRBJ2-6, with TRBD1 identical over 7 bases. Germline CDR1 MGHDK, CDR2 SYGVNS. There are 18 residues in the CDR3. V lost 8 bases to trimming and J lost 3 bases; unmatched junction nucleotides: 16. The CDR3 loop is CASGRAIGQGDGANVLTF. The CDR3 DNA follows: TGTGCCAGCGGGCGGGCGATAGGTCAGGGGGATGGGGCCAACGTCCTGACTTTC.

Notes on this clone: A far larger clone differs by one base, so this is likely a read error. The chain is built from TRBV6-6 and TRBJ2-5; D uncertain. The DNA end is a closer match to TRBJ2-7, so the J assignment may be wrong. In germline, CDR1 is MNHNY, CDR2 SVGAGI (reference sequence). The length of the CDR3 is 11 residues. Here the CDR3 reads CASRLPYEQYF. The CDR3 DNA sequence: TGTGCCAGCAGGCTGCCCTACGAGCAGTACTTC.

The chain recombines TRBV5-1 with TRBJ1-4; perhaps TRBD1 as D (6 bases). The CDR3 runs to 18 residues. Trimming stripped 7 bases from V and 6 bases from J, with 28 bases between. CDR1 and CDR2 (germline): SGHRS, YFSETQ. The chain's CDR3 is CASRLTRDTLPVDEKLFF. The CDR3, as DNA: TGCGCCAGCCGTTTAACCCGGGACACCCTCCCGGTGGATGAAAAACTGTTTTTT.

The sample holds one count of this clone. The CDR3 loop reads CASRPNLGQPMANTGELFF. Written as DNA, the CDR3 is TGTGCCAGCAGACCAAACCTGGGACAGCCAATGGCGAACACCGGGGAGCTGTTTTTT. The rearrangement links TRBV7-9 to TRBJ2-2, with TRBD1 identical over 7 bases. The CDR3 is made up of 19 amino acids. Germline V gives CDR1 SEHNR, CDR2 FQNEAQ (reference sequence). V was clipped by 6 bases and J by 0 bases; unmatched bases: 16.

V and J are TRBV5-1 and TRBJ1-2; 8 positions match TRBD1. The CDR3 has 15 residues. Germline V gene sequence: CDR1 SGHRS, CDR2 YFSETQ. The V segment lost 4 bases and the J segment 2 bases; nucleotides outside the gene matches: 7. The DNA for the CDR3 is TGCGCCAGCAGCACCGGAGGGACAGGCAACTATGGCTACACCTTC. This translates into CASSTGGTGNYGYTF. The entire variable domain, with the rest obtained from reference TRBV5-1 and TRBJ1-2, is as follows: KAGVTQTPRYLIKTRGQQVTLSCSPISGHRSVSWYQQTPGQGLQFLFEYFSETQRNKGNFPGRFSGRQFSNSRSEMNVSTLELGDSALYLCASSTGGTGNYGYTFGSGTRLTVV.

This sequence joins TRBV5-4 and TRBJ2-6; 8 nucleotides align to TRBD1. Germline CDR1 SGHNT, CDR2 YYREEE (reference sequence). This CDR3 has 18 amino acids. J gave up 0 bases and V 0 bases, and 5 bases lay outside the gene matches. The DNA for the CDR3 is TGTGCCAGCAGCTTGGCAGGGGGCCCGACCTCTGGGGCCAACGTCCTGACTTTC. Protein sequence: CASSLAGGPTSGANVLTF.

The chain has TRBV28 and TRBJ1-4; a possible D gene is TRBD1 (5 bases). The CDR3 runs to 14 residues. Germline lookup yields CDR1 MDHEN and CDR2 SYDVKM. The V gene lost 3 bases and the J gene lost 4 bases, with 9 bases spanning the gap. CDR3 nucleotide sequence: TGTGCCAGCAGTTTGCCGGGGGTTAATGAAAAACTGTTTTTT. It codes for CASSLPGVNEKLFF.

This chain links TRBV2 with TRBJ2-2; unclear D gene. Between the trimmed V and J ends, which lost 8 bases and 7 bases, there was a span of 14 bases. This CDR3 has 13 residues. In germline, CDR1 is SNHLY, CDR2 FYNNEI. This CDR3 reads CASDENPGGELFF. CDR3 nucleotide sequence: TGTGCCAGCGATGAAAACCCGGGCGGGGAGCTGTTTTTT.

This chain connects TRBV7-9 to TRBJ2-3, with 9 bases identical to TRBD2. The CDR3 loop spans 16 amino acids. V lost 2 bases to trimming and J lost 4 bases; unmatched junction nucleotides: 7. Germline V gene data show CDR1 as SEHNR and CDR2 as FQNEAQ (reference sequence). The CDR3 spells CASSLRRGRAPDTQYF. CDR3 sequence (DNA): TGTGCCAGCAGCTTAAGACGCGGGAGGGCCCCAGATACGCAGTATTTT.

The chain joins TRBV11-2 to TRBJ2-1; weak D call: TRBD2 (6 bases). Germline CDR1 and CDR2: SGHAT and FQNNGV. The CDR3 runs 15 residues. Trimming removed 5 bases from V and 0 bases from J, with 11 bases in between. CDR3 sequence reads: CASSPEGISYNEQFF. In DNA, the CDR3 is TGTGCCAGCAGCCCGGAGGGGATCTCCTACAATGAGCAGTTCTTC. Together with reference TRBV11-2 and TRBJ2-1, the CDR3 gives the full variable domain: EAGVAQSPRYKIIEKRQSVAFWCNPISGHATLYWYQQILGQGPKLLIQFQNNGVVDDSQLPKDRFSAERLKGVDSTLKIQPAKLEDSAVYLCASSPEGISYNEQFFGPGTRLTVL.

V gene TRBV28 combines with J gene TRBJ1-5; D not resolved. CDR1 and CDR2 from the germline V gene are MDHEN and SYDVKM. Trimming shortened V by 6 bases and J by 0 bases, and 6 bases separated the two germline ends. The CDR3 is made up of 13 amino acids. The CDR3 DNA sequence: TGTGCCAGCAGCCACGATAGCAATCAGCCCCAGCATTTT. Amino acid sequence: CASSHDSNQPQHF.

The V and J genes are TRBV30 and TRBJ2-7; 7 nucleotides line up with TRBD1. Trimming took 3 bases from V and 7 from J; bases not matched to a gene: 9. Germline CDR1 GTSNPN, CDR2 SVGIG (reference sequence). This CDR3 has 13 amino acids. The chain's CDR3 is CAWSPDRDREQYF. The CDR3 DNA is TGTGCCTGGAGCCCCGACAGGGATCGTGAGCAGTACTTC.

This clone was recorded once. The rearrangement uses TRBV29-1 and TRBJ2-2; 8 bases line up with TRBD2. Germline trimming cut 5 bases from V and 3 bases from J; bases unmatched to any gene: 5. Germline V gene sequence: CDR1 SQVTM, CDR2 ANQGSEA. There are 14 residues in the CDR3. The CDR3 reads CSVPGRADTGELFF. The CDR3 region has the DNA TGCAGCGTTCCCGGGAGGGCCGACACCGGGGAGCTGTTTTTT.

With respect to this clone: An end of the junction differs from the germline gene, which may be a read error. The rearrangement joins TRBV29-1 to TRBJ1-2; 9 nucleotides agree with TRBD1. The germline CDR1 and CDR2 sequences are SQVTM and ANQGSEA. There are 17 residues in the CDR3. CDR3 region: CSGLSGTGPGINYDYTF. The CDR3, as DNA: TGCAGCGGCTTATCCGGGACAGGGCCTGGAATTAACTATGACTACACCTTC.

V usage is TRBV2 and J usage is TRBJ2-5, with D hard to call. The CDR3 contains 13 residues. Germline values: CDR1 SNHLY, CDR2 FYNNEI. Trimming removed 0 bases at V and 0 bases at J, with 2 bases between. The DNA for the CDR3 is TGTGCCAGCAGTGAAGCGGACCAAGAGACCCAGTACTTC. Protein: CASSEADQETQYF.

Comment on this clone: An end of the junction does not agree with germline; a read error may underlie this. The J gene is TRBJ2-7, the V gene TRBV29-1; D perhaps matches TRBD1 (5 bases). Per germline, CDR1 SQVTM and CDR2 ANQGSEA. The CDR3 has 14 residues. The CDR3 is CSVRDSLMSSEQYF. The CDR3 region has the DNA TGCAGCGTACGCGACAGCCTCATGTCCTCCGAGCAGTACTTC.

V and J are TRBV5-3 and TRBJ2-2; D is uncertain. TRBV5-3 is annotated as an ORF whose role is uncertain. The CDR3 has 14 residues. The germline V and J ends were trimmed by 3 bases and 7 bases, with 13 bases remaining between them. This CDR3 reads CARSYPRRSGELFF. The CDR3 coding sequence is TGTGCCAGAAGCTATCCCCGACGAAGCGGGGAGCTGTTTTTT.

This chain uses TRBV9 with TRBJ2-7, with D unresolved. The V and J ends lost 0 bases and 3 bases respectively, with 10 bases between them. The CDR3 loop spans 14 amino acids. Germline values: CDR1 SGDLS, CDR2 YYNGEE. CDR3 protein: CASSVDSDNYEQYF. The CDR3 DNA follows: TGTGCCAGCAGCGTAGACAGTGACAACTACGAGCAGTACTTC.

The rearrangement links TRBV7-9 to TRBJ1-1; possible D gene TRBD1, 5 bases. CDR3 length: 13 amino acids. Germline-derived CDR1 and CDR2 are SEHNR and FQNEAQ (reference sequence). V was clipped by 6 bases and J by 4 bases, with 12 bases between them. The CDR3 bases are TGTGCCAGCAGATTGGCCGGGGGCACTGAAGCTTTCTTT. Its protein is CASRLAGGTEAFF.

A single count supports this clone. The J gene is TRBJ2-2, the V gene TRBV9; a possible D gene is TRBD2 (6 bases). Germline V CDR1 and CDR2: SGDLS, YYNGEE. Trimming left V 0 bases short and J 1 base short, with 10 bases between. This CDR3 is 16 amino acids long. DNA of the CDR3: TGTGCCAGCAGCGTAGTGGTTAGCGGGAACACCGGGGAGCTGTTTTTT. As protein: CASSVVVSGNTGELFF.

The rearrangement uses TRBV28 and TRBJ2-2, with 9 bases lining up with TRBD2. The CDR3 is 16 residues long. V shed 6 bases and J 7 bases; nucleotides not matched to a gene: 12. Germline V gene sequence: CDR1 MDHEN, CDR2 SYDVKM. The CDR3 reads CASRLHSLAGSGELFF. The CDR3 coding sequence is TGTGCCAGCAGACTACACTCCCTAGCGGGAAGCGGGGAGCTGTTTTTT. Complete variable domain (other parts from reference TRBV28 and TRBJ2-2): DVKVTQSSRYLVKRTGEKVFLECVQDMDHENMFWYRQDPGLGLRLIYFSYDVKMKEKGDIPEGYSVSREKKERFSLILESASTNQTSMYLCASRLHSLAGSGELFFGEGSRLTVL.

This chain uses TRBV18 with TRBJ2-6; D may be TRBD1 (6 bases). The CDR3 spans 15 residues. V lost 2 bases and J lost 4, with 9 bases in between. Germline loops: CDR1 KGHSH, CDR2 LQKENI. The CDR3 protein is CASSPRDIGANVLTF. The CDR3 DNA reads TGTGCCAGCTCACCAAGGGACATCGGGGCCAACGTCCTGACTTTC.